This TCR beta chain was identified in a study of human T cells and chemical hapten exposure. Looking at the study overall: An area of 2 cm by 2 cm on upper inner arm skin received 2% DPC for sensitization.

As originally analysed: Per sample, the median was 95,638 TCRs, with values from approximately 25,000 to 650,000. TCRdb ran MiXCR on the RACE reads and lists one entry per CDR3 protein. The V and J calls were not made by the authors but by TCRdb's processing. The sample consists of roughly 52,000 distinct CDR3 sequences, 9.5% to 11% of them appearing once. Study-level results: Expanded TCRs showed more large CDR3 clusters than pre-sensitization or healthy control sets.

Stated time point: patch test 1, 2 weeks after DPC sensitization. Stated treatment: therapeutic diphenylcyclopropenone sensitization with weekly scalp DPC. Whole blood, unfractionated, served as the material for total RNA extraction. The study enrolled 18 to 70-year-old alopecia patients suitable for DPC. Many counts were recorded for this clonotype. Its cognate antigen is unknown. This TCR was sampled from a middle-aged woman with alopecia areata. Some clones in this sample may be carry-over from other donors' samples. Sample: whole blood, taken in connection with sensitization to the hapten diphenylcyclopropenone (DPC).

The CDR3: CASSQAWDSNQPQHF. Written as DNA, the CDR3 is TGTGCCAGCAGCCAAGCCTGGGACAGCAATCAGCCCCAGCATTTT. V is TRBV3-1 and J is TRBJ1-5; tentatively, D is TRBD1 (5 bases). This CDR3 is 15 amino acids long. The V gene's germline CDR1 is LGHDT and CDR2 YNNKEL (reference sequence). The germline V and J ends were trimmed by 1 base and 1 base, with 8 bases remaining between them.